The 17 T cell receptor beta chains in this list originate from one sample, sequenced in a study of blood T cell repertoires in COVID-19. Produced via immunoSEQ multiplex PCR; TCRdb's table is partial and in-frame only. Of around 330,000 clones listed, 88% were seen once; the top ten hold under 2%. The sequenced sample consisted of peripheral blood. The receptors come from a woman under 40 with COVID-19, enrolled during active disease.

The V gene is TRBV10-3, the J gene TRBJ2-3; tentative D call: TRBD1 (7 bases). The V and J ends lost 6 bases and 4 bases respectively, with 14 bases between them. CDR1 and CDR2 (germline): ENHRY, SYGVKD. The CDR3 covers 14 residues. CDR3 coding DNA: TGTGCCATCAGGGAGGGGGCCGTGGCAGATACGCAGTATTTT. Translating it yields CAIREGAVADTQYF.

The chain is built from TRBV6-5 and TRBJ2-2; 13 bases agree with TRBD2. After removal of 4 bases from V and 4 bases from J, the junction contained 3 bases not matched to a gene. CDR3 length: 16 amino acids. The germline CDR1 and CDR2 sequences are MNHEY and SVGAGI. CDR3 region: CASSSGTSGVTGELFF. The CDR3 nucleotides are TGTGCCAGCAGTTCAGGGACTAGCGGGGTCACCGGGGAGCTGTTTTTT.

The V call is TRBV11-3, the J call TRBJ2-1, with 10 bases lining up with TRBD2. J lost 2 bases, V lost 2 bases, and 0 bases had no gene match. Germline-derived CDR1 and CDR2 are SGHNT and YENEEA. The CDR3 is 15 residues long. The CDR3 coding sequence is TGTGCCAGCAGCTTACTAGCGGGGGCCTACAATGAGCAGTTCTTC. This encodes CASSLLAGAYNEQFF.

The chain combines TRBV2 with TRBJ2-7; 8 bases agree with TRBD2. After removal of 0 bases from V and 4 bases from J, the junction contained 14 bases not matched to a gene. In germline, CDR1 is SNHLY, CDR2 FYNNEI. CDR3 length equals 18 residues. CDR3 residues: CASSEAGGGPLSPYEQYV. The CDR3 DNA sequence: TGTGCCAGCAGTGAAGCCGGCGGGGGGCCCTTATCACCGTACGAGCAGTACGTC.

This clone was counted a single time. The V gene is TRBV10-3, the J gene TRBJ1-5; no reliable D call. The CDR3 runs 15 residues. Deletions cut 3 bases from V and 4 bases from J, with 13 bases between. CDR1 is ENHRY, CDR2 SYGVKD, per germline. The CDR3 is CAISESDGENQPQHF. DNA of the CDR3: TGTGCCATCAGTGAATCGGACGGGGAGAATCAGCCCCAGCATTTT.

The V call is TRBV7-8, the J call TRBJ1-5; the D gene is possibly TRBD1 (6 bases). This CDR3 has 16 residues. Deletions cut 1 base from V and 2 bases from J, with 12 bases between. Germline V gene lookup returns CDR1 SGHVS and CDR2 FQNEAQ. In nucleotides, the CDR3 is TGTGCCAGCAGCTTAGTTAGGGGGAGTGGCAATCAGCCCCAGCATTTT. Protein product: CASSLVRGSGNQPQHF.

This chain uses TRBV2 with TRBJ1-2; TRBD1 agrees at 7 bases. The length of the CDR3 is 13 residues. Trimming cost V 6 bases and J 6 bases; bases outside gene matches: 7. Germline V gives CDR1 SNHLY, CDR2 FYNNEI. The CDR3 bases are TGTGCCAGCAGGAGACAGGGACCGAATGGCTACACCTTC. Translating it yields CASRRQGPNGYTF.

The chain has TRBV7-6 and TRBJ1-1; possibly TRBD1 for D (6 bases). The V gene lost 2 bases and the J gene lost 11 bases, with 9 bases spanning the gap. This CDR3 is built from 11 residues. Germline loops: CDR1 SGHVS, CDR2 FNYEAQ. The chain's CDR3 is CASSLQGRAFF. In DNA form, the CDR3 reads TGTGCCAGCAGCTTACAGGGGCGGGCTTTCTTT.

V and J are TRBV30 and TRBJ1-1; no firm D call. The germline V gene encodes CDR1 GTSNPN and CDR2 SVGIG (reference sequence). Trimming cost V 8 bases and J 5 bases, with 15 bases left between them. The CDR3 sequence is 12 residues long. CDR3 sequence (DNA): TGTGCCGCCTCTGAGGCCGGGACTGAAGCTTTCTTT. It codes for CAASEAGTEAFF. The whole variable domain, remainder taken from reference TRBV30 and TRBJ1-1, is SQTIHQWPATLVQPVGSPLSLECTVEGTSNPNLYWYRQAAGRGLQLLFYSVGIGQISSEVPQNLSASRPQDRQFILSSKKLLLSDSGFYLCAASEAGTEAFFGQGTRLTVV.

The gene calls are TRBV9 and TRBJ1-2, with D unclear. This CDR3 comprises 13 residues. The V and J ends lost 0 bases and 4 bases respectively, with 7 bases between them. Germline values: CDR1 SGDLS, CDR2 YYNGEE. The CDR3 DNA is TGTGCCAGCAGCGTAGGCCCGAGCTATGGCTACACCTTC. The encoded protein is CASSVGPSYGYTF.

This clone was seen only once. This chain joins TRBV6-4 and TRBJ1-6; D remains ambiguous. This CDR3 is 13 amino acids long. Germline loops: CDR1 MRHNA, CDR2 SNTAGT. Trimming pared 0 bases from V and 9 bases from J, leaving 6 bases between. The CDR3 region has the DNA TGTGCCAGCAGTGACTCGATGGCTTCACCCCTCCACTTT. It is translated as CASSDSMASPLHF.

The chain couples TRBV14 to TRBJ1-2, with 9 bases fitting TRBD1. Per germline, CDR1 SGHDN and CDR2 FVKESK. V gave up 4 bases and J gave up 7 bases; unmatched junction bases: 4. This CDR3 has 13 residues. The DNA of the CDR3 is TGTGCCAGCAGCCTTAACAGGGGGCTTGGCTACACCTTC. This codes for CASSLNRGLGYTF.

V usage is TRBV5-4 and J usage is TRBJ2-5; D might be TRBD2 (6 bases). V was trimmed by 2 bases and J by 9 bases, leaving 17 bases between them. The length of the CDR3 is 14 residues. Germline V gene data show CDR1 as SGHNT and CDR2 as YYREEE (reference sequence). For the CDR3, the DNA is TGTGCCAGCAGCTTCAAAATGGGGGAGCGGGCCCAGTACTTC. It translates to CASSFKMGERAQYF.

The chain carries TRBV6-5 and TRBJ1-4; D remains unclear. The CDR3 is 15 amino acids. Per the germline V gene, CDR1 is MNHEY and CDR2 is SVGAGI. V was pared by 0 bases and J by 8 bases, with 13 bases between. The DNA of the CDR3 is TGTGCCAGCAGTTACTCGTATGTAACGAGGGAAAAACTGTTTTTT. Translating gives CASSYSYVTREKLFF.

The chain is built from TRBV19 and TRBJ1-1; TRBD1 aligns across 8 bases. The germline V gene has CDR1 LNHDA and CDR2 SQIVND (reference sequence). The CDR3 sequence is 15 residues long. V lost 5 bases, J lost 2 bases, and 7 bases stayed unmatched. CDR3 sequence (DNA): TGTGCCAGTAGTCTGACAGGGGCGGATAACACTGAAGCTTTCTTT. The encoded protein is CASSLTGADNTEAFF.

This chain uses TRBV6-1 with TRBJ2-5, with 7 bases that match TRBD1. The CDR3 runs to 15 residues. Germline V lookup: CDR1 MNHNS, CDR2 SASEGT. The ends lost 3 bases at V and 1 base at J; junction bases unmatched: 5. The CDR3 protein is CASSDAGTVQETQYF. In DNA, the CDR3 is TGTGCCAGCAGTGACGCCGGGACAGTCCAAGAGACCCAGTACTTC.

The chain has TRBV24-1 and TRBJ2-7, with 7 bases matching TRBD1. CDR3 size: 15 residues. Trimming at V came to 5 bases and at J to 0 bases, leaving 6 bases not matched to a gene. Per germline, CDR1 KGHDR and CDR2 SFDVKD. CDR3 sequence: CATSGGGQDSYEQYF. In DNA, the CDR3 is TGTGCCACCAGTGGGGGCGGACAGGACTCCTACGAGCAGTACTTC.